This TCR beta chain was documented in a study of post-analysis software for immune sequencing data. As for the study in general: The patients showed relapsing-remitting, secondary progressive and progressive-relapsing multiple sclerosis courses. General observations from the study: Comparison of patients with controls showed about 5 TRBV segments more frequent in patients, TRBV5-6, TRBV5-1 and TRBV20-1 among them.

Germline V gene lookup returns CDR1 MGHRA and CDR2 YSYEKL. The CDR3 has 15 amino acids. A note on this clonotype: Its antigen is currently unknown.

The authors incorporated unique molecular identifiers into the TCR beta cDNA libraries. Each CDR3 protein gets one entry after TCRdb re-called the PCR reads with MiXCR. The sample includes about 560,000 distinct CDR3 sequences, roughly 47% of them seen just once. V gene TRBV4-1 combines with J gene TRBJ2-4; D is perhaps TRBD1 (6 bases). The J call may be in error: the DNA end matches TRBJ2-7 better. Sequencing used blood. The sequence derives from a girl between 10 and 17 years old with multiple sclerosis. This CDR3 reads CASSQGMDSSYEQYF. CDR3 sequence (DNA): TGCGCCAGCAGCCAAGGAATGGACAGCTCCTACGAGCAGTACTTC.